The rows below give T cell receptor beta chains drawn from one sample of a study of cytomegalovirus exposure and HLA in healthy donors. Profiling relied on immunoSEQ multiplex PCR, and the TCRdb table lists in-frame clones only, not all of them. The sample holds under 150,000 clones, about 85% seen once. Sequencing was performed on PBMCs. These TCRs come from a boy between 5 and 17 years old in good health and CMV-seronegative. Both conserved end residues are part of each CDR3. The order of the fields is V gene, J gene, D gene, clone size, CDR3 protein, CDR3 DNA. A D gene is named only where the DNA matches it firmly. Expanded clones get a size class; other rows say once, few or many, or leave the size out.

v_call: TRBV5-6; j_call: TRBJ2-7; d_call: TRBD1; clone_size: NA; cdr3_aa: CASRTTGTYEQYF; cdr3_nt: TGTGCCAGCAGAACGACAGGGACCTACGAGCAGTACTTC
v_call: TRBV11-2; j_call: TRBJ2-1; d_call: NA; clone_size: NA; cdr3_aa: CASSSSNEQFF; cdr3_nt: TGTGCCAGCAGCTCCTCGAATGAGCAGTTCTTC
v_call: TRBV15; j_call: TRBJ2-3; d_call: NA; clone_size: NA; cdr3_aa: CATSRDTYRDPIDTQYF; cdr3_nt: TGTGCCACCAGCAGAGATACCTACAGGGACCCAATTGATACGCAGTATTTT
v_call: TRBV19; j_call: TRBJ1-1; d_call: NA; clone_size: NA; cdr3_aa: CASSNTQGARVNTEAFF; cdr3_nt: TGTGCCAGTAGTAACACACAGGGAGCCCGAGTGAACACTGAAGCTTTCTTT
v_call: TRBV4-1; j_call: TRBJ2-3; d_call: TRBD1; clone_size: NA; cdr3_aa: CASSPRTGAADTQYF; cdr3_nt: TGCGCCAGCAGCCCACGGACAGGGGCGGCAGATACGCAGTATTTT
v_call: TRBV19; j_call: TRBJ2-1; d_call: NA; clone_size: few; cdr3_aa: CASSIELAAYNEQFF; cdr3_nt: TGTGCCAGTAGTATAGAGTTGGCGGCCTACAATGAGCAGTTCTTC
v_call: TRBV5-4; j_call: TRBJ1-2; d_call: TRBD1; clone_size: NA; cdr3_aa: CASSLLGQGGDQGGYTF; cdr3_nt: TGTGCCAGCAGCTTGCTGGGGCAAGGGGGCGATCAGGGAGGCTACACCTTC
v_call: TRBV29-1; j_call: TRBJ1-2; d_call: NA; clone_size: NA; cdr3_aa: CSVEQMGRGYTF; cdr3_nt: TGCAGCGTTGAACAAATGGGCCGGGGCTACACCTTC
v_call: TRBV28; j_call: TRBJ2-3; d_call: TRBD2; clone_size: NA; cdr3_aa: CASSAGLAGGPFGTDTQYF; cdr3_nt: TGTGCCAGCAGTGCCGGACTAGCGGGGGGGCCGTTTGGCACAGATACGCAGTATTTT
v_call: TRBV7-6; j_call: TRBJ2-7; d_call: NA; clone_size: NA; cdr3_aa: CASSLEVSGAYEQYF; cdr3_nt: TGTGCCAGCAGCTTAGAAGTTTCAGGGGCCTACGAGCAGTACTTC